Listed below are T cell receptor beta chains from one sample, sequenced in a study of blood T cells in healthy people across ages. TCRdb analysed the 5' RACE reads with MiXCR anew, one entry per CDR3 protein. The table lists around 800,000 distinct CDR3 sequences, 40% to 65% of them singletons. The sample taken for sequencing was blood. The receptors originated from a man at least 80 years old in good health. CDR3s include the opening cysteine and the closing phenylalanine or tryptophan. A D gene is named only where the DNA matches it firmly. Not every row has a clone size; where given, it reads once, few, many or a size class.

cdr3_aa,cdr3_nt,d_call,v_call,j_call,clone_size
CASSSYYGYTF,TGTGCCAGCAGTTCGTACTATGGCTACACCTTC,.,TRBV12-3/TRBV12-4,TRBJ1-2,.
CASSPSGTTNEKLFF,TGTGCCAGCAGCCCCAGCGGAACAACTAATGAAAAACTGTTTTTT,.,TRBV7-3,TRBJ1-4,few
CASEISGANVLTF,TGTGCCAGCGAGATCTCCGGGGCCAACGTCCTGACTTTC,.,TRBV13,TRBJ2-6,.
CASSFNSQEQYF,TGTGCCAGCAGCTTTAACTCCCAGGAGCAGTACTTC,.,TRBV7-3,TRBJ2-5,.
CASSGRGGREQYF,TGTGCCAGCAGCGGCCGGGGAGGGCGGGAGCAGTACTTC,TRBD2,TRBV7-2,TRBJ2-7,.
CSARSVSRRMGETQYF,TGCAGTGCTAGAAGTGTAAGCAGACGGATGGGGGAGACCCAGTACTTC,.,TRBV20-1,TRBJ2-5,once
CSAVPPGAGKNIQYF,TGCAGTGCCGTCCCCCCGGGAGCGGGTAAAAACATTCAGTACTTC,.,TRBV20-1,TRBJ2-4,.
CATRTAYEQYF,TGTGCCACACGAACGGCCTACGAGCAGTACTTC,.,TRBV27,TRBJ2-7,.
CASSQGGWDFSNTGELFF,TGTGCCAGCAGCCAAGGAGGCTGGGACTTTTCGAACACCGGGGAGCTGTTTTTT,.,TRBV3-1,TRBJ2-2,.
CASTWGGDRKYEQYF,TGTGCCAGCACCTGGGGAGGTGACAGAAAATACGAGCAGTACTTC,.,TRBV7-2,TRBJ2-7,.
CSGDRTSGYNEQFF,TGCAGCGGTGACCGGACTAGCGGTTACAATGAGCAGTTCTTC,TRBD2,TRBV29-1,TRBJ2-1,few
CASSFGLGPVSNTEAFF,TGTGCCAGCAGCTTCGGATTGGGTCCGGTTTCGAACACTGAAGCTTTCTTT,.,TRBV11-1,TRBJ1-1,.
CASSPPVLANEQYF,TGTGCCAGCAGCCCACCGGTCCTAGCTAATGAGCAGTACTTC,.,TRBV9,TRBJ2-7,.
CASSVVEDSYNEQFF,TGTGCCAGCAGCGTAGTCGAGGACTCCTACAATGAGCAGTTCTTC,.,TRBV9,TRBJ2-1,.
CASSEGGSGYSPLHF,TGTGCCAGCAGTGAAGGGGGCAGTGGTTACTCACCCCTCCACTTT,.,TRBV6-1,TRBJ1-6,.
CASSPSGLAGVNNEQFF,TGCGCCAGCAGCCCTTCGGGACTAGCGGGAGTCAACAATGAGCAGTTCTTC,TRBD2,TRBV4-1,TRBJ2-1,.
CASSGQPDQPQHF,TGTGCCAGCAGTGGACAGCCGGATCAGCCCCAGCATTTT,.,TRBV12-3/TRBV12-4,TRBJ1-5,.
CASSSLPGLAGDPYEQYF,TGTGCCAGCAGTTCACTCCCGGGACTAGCGGGGGACCCCTACGAGCAGTACTTC,TRBD2,TRBV6-5,TRBJ2-7,.
CASSPPIGSNEQFF,TGTGCCAGCAGCCCCCCAATCGGGAGCAATGAGCAGTTCTTC,.,TRBV6-2/TRBV6-3,TRBJ2-1,.
CSAGWNTEAFF,TGCAGCGCCGGGTGGAACACTGAAGCTTTCTTT,.,TRBV29-1,TRBJ1-1,.
CASSLRVFGELFF,TGTGCCAGCAGCCTCAGGGTATTCGGGGAGCTGTTTTTT,.,TRBV11-2,TRBJ2-2,.
CASSPSFRGQHRYAYF,TGTGCCAGCAGTCCCTCGTTCAGGGGACAACACAGATACGCGTATTTT,.,TRBV11-2,TRBJ2-3,.
CASSWTGGNEKLFF,TGTGCCAGCAGTTGGACAGGCGGGAATGAAAAACTGTTTTTT,TRBD1,TRBV12-3/TRBV12-4,TRBJ1-4,.
CATSDFRQGFTGELFF,TGTGCCACCAGTGATTTCCGACAGGGGTTCACCGGGGAGCTGTTTTTT,TRBD1,TRBV24-1,TRBJ2-2,.
CASSGTGVLSYNEQFF,TGTGCCAGCAGTGGGACAGGGGTCTTGTCCTACAATGAGCAGTTCTTC,TRBD1,TRBV7-6,TRBJ2-1,few
CASSLLLSEQFF,TGTGCCAGCAGCTTACTTCTCAGTGAGCAGTTCTTC,.,TRBV7-9,TRBJ2-1,.
CASSEGRANTGELFF,TGTGCCAGCAGTGAAGGCCGCGCGAACACCGGGGAGCTGTTTTTT,.,TRBV2,TRBJ2-2,.
CASSSQANEQFF,TGTGCCAGCAGCTCACAGGCGAATGAGCAGTTCTTC,.,TRBV7-9,TRBJ2-1,.
CASSLGSSVYEQYF,TGTGCCAGCAGCCTCGGGAGCTCTGTGTACGAGCAGTACTTC,.,TRBV3-1,TRBJ2-7,few
CSAPGTSGKSYNEQFF,TGCAGCGCTCCCGGGACTAGCGGGAAGTCCTACAATGAGCAGTTCTTC,TRBD2,TRBV29-1,TRBJ2-1,few
CASHGQAYYNEQFF,TGTGCCAGTCACGGACAGGCCTACTACAATGAGCAGTTCTTC,TRBD1,TRBV6-6,TRBJ2-1,.
CAISQTSGSYNEQFF,TGTGCCATCAGTCAGACTAGCGGGAGTTACAATGAGCAGTTCTTC,TRBD2,TRBV10-3,TRBJ2-1,.
CASSHPEALRRDAYF,TGTGCCAGCAGTCATCCGGAGGCCTTGCGGAGAGACGCGTATTTT,.,TRBV4-2,TRBJ2-3,.
CASSPGLARHEQFF,TGTGCCAGCAGCCCGGGACTAGCTAGGCATGAGCAGTTCTTC,TRBD2,TRBV3-1,TRBJ2-1,.
CAWTTGVLAKNIQYF,TGTGCCTGGACCACAGGGGTCCTAGCCAAAAACATTCAGTACTTC,TRBD1,TRBV30,TRBJ2-4,.
CASRESPPEQYF,TGTGCCAGCAGGGAATCGCCCCCCGAGCAGTACTTC,.,TRBV2,TRBJ2-7,.
CASRVAQGRYNEQFF,TGTGCCAGCAGAGTGGCTCAGGGAAGGTACAATGAGCAGTTCTTC,.,TRBV2,TRBJ2-1,few
CAISESSGYGYTF,TGTGCCATCAGTGAGTCGTCCGGGTATGGCTACACCTTC,.,TRBV10-3,TRBJ1-2,few
CAIPSPRGRTEAFF,TGTGCCATCCCTTCCCCTCGGGGGAGGACTGAAGCTTTCTTT,.,TRBV7-9,TRBJ1-1,.
CATLLDREETQYF,TGTGCCACTCTCTTGGACAGGGAAGAGACCCAGTACTTC,TRBD1,TRBV10-3,TRBJ2-5,few
CASSLGPGLIYEQYF,TGCGCCAGCAGCTTGGGTCCGGGACTAATCTACGAGCAGTACTTC,TRBD2,TRBV5-1,TRBJ2-7,.
CASSPLAGGPYEQFF,TGTGCCAGCTCACCACTAGCGGGAGGGCCCTATGAGCAGTTCTTC,TRBD2,TRBV18,TRBJ2-1,few
CASSLRQGDQETQYF,TGTGCCAGCAGCCTTAGACAGGGGGACCAAGAGACCCAGTACTTC,TRBD1,TRBV14,TRBJ2-5,.
CSAAPGGSSYEQYF,TGCAGCGCCGCCCCCGGGGGCAGCTCCTACGAGCAGTACTTC,.,TRBV29-1,TRBJ2-7,few
CSARTHSQSGLGYTF,TGCAGTGCTAGGACCCACTCCCAATCGGGGCTTGGCTACACCTTC,.,TRBV20-1,TRBJ1-2,once
CASSQAPGSRNIQYF,TGCGCCAGCAGCCAAGCCCCCGGGAGCCGAAACATTCAGTACTTC,.,TRBV4-1,TRBJ2-4,.
CASSQEEGSGGRWYNEQFF,TGCGCCAGCAGCCAAGAAGAGGGTAGCGGGGGGCGGTGGTACAATGAGCAGTTCTTC,TRBD2,TRBV4-1,TRBJ2-1,few
CASSLGGPSGEQFF,TGCGCCAGCAGCCTGGGTGGTCCTAGCGGTGAGCAGTTCTTC,TRBD2,TRBV5-1,TRBJ2-1,few
CASSLDGTGKTYEQYF,TGTGCCAGCAGCTTAGACGGGACAGGGAAGACCTACGAGCAGTACTTC,TRBD1,TRBV7-2,TRBJ2-7,.
CASTARGTDTQYF,TGTGCCAGCACGGCCCGGGGTACAGATACGCAGTATTTT,.,TRBV5-8,TRBJ2-3,few